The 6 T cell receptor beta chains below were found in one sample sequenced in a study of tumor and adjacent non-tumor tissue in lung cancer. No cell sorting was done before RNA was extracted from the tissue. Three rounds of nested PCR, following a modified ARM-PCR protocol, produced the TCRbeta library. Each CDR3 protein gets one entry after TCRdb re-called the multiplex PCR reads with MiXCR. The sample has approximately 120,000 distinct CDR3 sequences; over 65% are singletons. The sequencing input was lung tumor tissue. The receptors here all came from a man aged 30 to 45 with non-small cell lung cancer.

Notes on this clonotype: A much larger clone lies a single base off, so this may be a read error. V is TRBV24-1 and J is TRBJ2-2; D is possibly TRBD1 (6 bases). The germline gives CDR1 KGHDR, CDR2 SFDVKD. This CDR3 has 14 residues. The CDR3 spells CATRGGRGTGKLFF. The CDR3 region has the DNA TGTGCCACCAGAGGGGGTCGAGGCACCGGGAAGCTGTTTTTT.

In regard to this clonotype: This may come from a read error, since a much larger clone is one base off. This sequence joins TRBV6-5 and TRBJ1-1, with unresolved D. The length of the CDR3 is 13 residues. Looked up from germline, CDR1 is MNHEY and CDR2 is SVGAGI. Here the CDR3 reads CTSSPWEGRSAFF. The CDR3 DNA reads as TGTACCAGCAGTCCCTGGGAGGGTCGATCAGCTTTCTTT.

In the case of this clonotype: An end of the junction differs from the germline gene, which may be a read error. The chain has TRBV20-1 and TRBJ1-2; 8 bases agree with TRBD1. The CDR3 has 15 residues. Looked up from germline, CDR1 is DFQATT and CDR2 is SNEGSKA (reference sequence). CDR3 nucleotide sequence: TGCAGTGCTAGAGTTAACGGGACAGGTGGATATGGGTACACCTTC. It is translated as CSARVNGTGGYGYTF.

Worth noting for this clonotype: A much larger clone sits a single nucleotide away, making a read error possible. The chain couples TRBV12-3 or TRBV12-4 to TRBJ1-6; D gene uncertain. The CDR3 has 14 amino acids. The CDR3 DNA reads TGTGCCAGCAGTTTAAAACAGCTTGGTTCACTCCTCCACTTT. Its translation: CASSLKQLGSLLHF.

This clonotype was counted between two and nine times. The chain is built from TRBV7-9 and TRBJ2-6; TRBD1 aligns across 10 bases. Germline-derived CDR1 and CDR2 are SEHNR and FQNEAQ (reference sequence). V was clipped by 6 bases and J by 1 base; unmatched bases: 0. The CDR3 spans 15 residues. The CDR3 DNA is TGTGCCAGCAGGGGACAGGGGTCTGGGGCCAACGTCCTGACTTTC. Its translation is CASRGQGSGANVLTF.

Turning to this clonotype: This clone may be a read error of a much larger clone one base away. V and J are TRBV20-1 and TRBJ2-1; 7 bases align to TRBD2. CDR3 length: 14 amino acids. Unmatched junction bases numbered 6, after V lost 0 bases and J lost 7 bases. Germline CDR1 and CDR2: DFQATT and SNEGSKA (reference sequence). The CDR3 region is CSARDGGETNEQFF. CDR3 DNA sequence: TGCAGTGCTAGAGATGGGGGGGAAACTAATGAGCAGTTCTTC.